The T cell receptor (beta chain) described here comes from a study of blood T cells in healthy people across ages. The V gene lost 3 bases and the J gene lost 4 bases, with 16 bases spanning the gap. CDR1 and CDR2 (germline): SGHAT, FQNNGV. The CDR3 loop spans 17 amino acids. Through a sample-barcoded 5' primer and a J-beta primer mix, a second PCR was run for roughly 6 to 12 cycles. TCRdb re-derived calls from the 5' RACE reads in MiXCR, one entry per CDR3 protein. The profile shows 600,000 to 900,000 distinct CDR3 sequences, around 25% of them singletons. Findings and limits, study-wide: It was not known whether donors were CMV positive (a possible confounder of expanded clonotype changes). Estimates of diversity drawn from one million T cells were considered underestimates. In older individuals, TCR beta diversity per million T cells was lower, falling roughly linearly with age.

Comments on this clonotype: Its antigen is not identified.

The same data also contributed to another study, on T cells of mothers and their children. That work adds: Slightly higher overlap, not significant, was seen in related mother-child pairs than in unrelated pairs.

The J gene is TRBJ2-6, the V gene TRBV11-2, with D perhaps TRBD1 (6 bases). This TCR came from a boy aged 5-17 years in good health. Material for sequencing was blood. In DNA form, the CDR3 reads TGTGCCAGCAGCTTTGGGAGTGTGGGGGCAGGGGCCAACGTCCTGACTTTC. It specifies CASSFGSVGAGANVLTF.